Listed below are T cell receptor beta chains from one sample, sequenced in a study of breast tumors, draining lymph nodes, adjacent tissues. MiXCR was run by TCRdb on the multiplex PCR reads, yielding one entry per CDR3 protein. Here the sample spans under 150,000 distinct CDR3 sequences, more than 20% being singletons. Sequenced material: axillary lymph node tissue. Receptors were obtained from a female donor with breast cancer. Some clones in this sample may be carry-over from other donors' samples. The CDR3 runs from the conserved cysteine through the conserved F or W. The order of the fields is J gene, D gene, clone size, V gene, CDR3 DNA, CDR3 protein. A D gene is named only where the DNA matches it firmly. Clone size is shown for a subset of rows, as once, few, many or a class of expanded clone.

j_gene: TRBJ2-1; d_gene: TRBD2; abundance: many; v_gene: TRBV6-6; CDR3nt: TGTGCCAGCGGGACTAGCGGGAGGGGCTCCTACAATGAGCAGTTCTTC; CDR3aa: CASGTSGRGSYNEQFF
j_gene: TRBJ2-2; d_gene: NA; abundance: many; v_gene: TRBV27; CDR3nt: TGTGCCAGCAGTTTATTAGGCGGGGAGCTGTTTTTT; CDR3aa: CASSLLGGELFF
j_gene: TRBJ2-7; d_gene: NA; abundance: few; v_gene: TRBV28; CDR3nt: TGTGCCAGCAGTTTAGAAGGGGCGCCCCTTGGCTACGAGCAGTACTTC; CDR3aa: CASSLEGAPLGYEQYF
j_gene: TRBJ2-2; d_gene: NA; abundance: few; v_gene: TRBV19; CDR3nt: TGTGCCAGTAGACCGGGACACACGAACACCGGGGAGCTGTTTTTT; CDR3aa: CASRPGHTNTGELFF
j_gene: TRBJ2-7; d_gene: NA; abundance: many; v_gene: TRBV6-6; CDR3nt: TGTGCCAGCAGGCCCGGGACCGCCAGCGACGAGCAGTACTTC; CDR3aa: CASRPGTASDEQYF
j_gene: TRBJ2-7; d_gene: TRBD2; abundance: many; v_gene: TRBV10-3; CDR3nt: TGTGCCATCAGGGGGACTAGCGGGAGAACATACGAGCAGTACTTC; CDR3aa: CAIRGTSGRTYEQYF
j_gene: TRBJ2-7; d_gene: NA; abundance: many; v_gene: TRBV3-2; CDR3nt: TGTGCCAGCAGCCAAGATAAGGGGCCCTACGAGCAGTACTTC; CDR3aa: CASSQDKGPYEQYF
j_gene: TRBJ1-3; d_gene: TRBD1; abundance: few; v_gene: TRBV19; CDR3nt: TGTGCCAGTAGCGGGGACAGACGAAACACCATATATTTT; CDR3aa: CASSGDRRNTIYF
j_gene: TRBJ2-7; d_gene: TRBD2; abundance: many; v_gene: TRBV10-2; CDR3nt: TGCGCCAGCAGTCCAGCGGGAGGGCCCTACGAGCAGTACTTC; CDR3aa: CASSPAGGPYEQYF
j_gene: TRBJ2-5; d_gene: NA; abundance: many; v_gene: TRBV20-1; CDR3nt: TGCAGTGCTAGAGATACCCCACCCCAAGAGACCCAGTACTTC; CDR3aa: CSARDTPPQETQYF
j_gene: TRBJ2-3; d_gene: TRBD2; abundance: many; v_gene: TRBV9; CDR3nt: TGTGCCAGCAGCGTAGGCGGGAGGGCCCATACGCAGTATTTT; CDR3aa: CASSVGGRAHTQYF
j_gene: TRBJ1-4; d_gene: NA; abundance: many; v_gene: TRBV7-8; CDR3nt: TGTGCCAGCGGAGAATTAAATGAAAAACTGTTTTTT; CDR3aa: CASGELNEKLFF
j_gene: TRBJ2-7; d_gene: TRBD2; abundance: many; v_gene: TRBV6-4; CDR3nt: TGTGCCAGCAGTGACTCGACTTTTTGGAAGCTAGCGGACGACTCCTACGAGCAGTACTTC; CDR3aa: CASSDSTFWKLADDSYEQYF
j_gene: TRBJ2-5; d_gene: TRBD2; abundance: many; v_gene: TRBV6-2/TRBV6-3; CDR3nt: TGTGCCAGCAGACCACCGGGACTAGCGGGAGGCGAGACCCAGTACTTC; CDR3aa: CASRPPGLAGGETQYF
j_gene: TRBJ2-7; d_gene: TRBD2; abundance: many; v_gene: TRBV30; CDR3nt: TGTGCCTGGAGCATCGGGCTAGCGGGGGGCGAGCAGTACTTC; CDR3aa: CAWSIGLAGGEQYF
j_gene: TRBJ1-1; d_gene: TRBD1; abundance: once; v_gene: TRBV5-1; CDR3nt: TGCGCCAGCAAGCGGACAGGGTCGAACACTGAAGCTTTCTTT; CDR3aa: CASKRTGSNTEAFF
j_gene: TRBJ1-5; d_gene: TRBD1; abundance: few; v_gene: TRBV4-1; CDR3nt: TGCGCCAGCAGTAACCGGGACAGGGGATTCGGTAGCAATCAGCCCCAGCATTTT; CDR3aa: CASSNRDRGFGSNQPQHF
j_gene: TRBJ1-5; d_gene: NA; abundance: NA; v_gene: TRBV28; CDR3nt: TGTGCCAGCAGCCACGGGACCCCCCGGGCTCAGCCCCAGCATTTT; CDR3aa: CASSHGTPRAQPQHF
j_gene: TRBJ2-5; d_gene: TRBD1; abundance: many; v_gene: TRBV29-1; CDR3nt: TGCAGCGTTGGGGCAGGGGGTCGGGAGACCCAGTACTTC; CDR3aa: CSVGAGGRETQYF
j_gene: TRBJ2-2; d_gene: NA; abundance: many; v_gene: TRBV30; CDR3nt: TGTGCCTGGAGCGCTAAAAACACCGGGGAGCTGTTTTTT; CDR3aa: CAWSAKNTGELFF
j_gene: TRBJ1-5; d_gene: NA; abundance: many; v_gene: TRBV12-5; CDR3nt: TGTGCTACCTCTCCTCAGGGAAGCAATCAGCCCCAGCATTTT; CDR3aa: CATSPQGSNQPQHF
j_gene: TRBJ2-2; d_gene: NA; abundance: few; v_gene: TRBV11-3; CDR3nt: TGTGCCAGCAGCTTAGGGGGTAGCGAGACCGGGGAGCTGTTTTTT; CDR3aa: CASSLGGSETGELFF
j_gene: TRBJ2-1; d_gene: TRBD2; abundance: many; v_gene: TRBV19; CDR3nt: TGTGCCAGTAGCCGACCGTCGCCCCTGGGCGGGAGGACCTCCTACAATGAGCAGTTCTTC; CDR3aa: CASSRPSPLGGRTSYNEQFF
j_gene: TRBJ2-7; d_gene: TRBD2; abundance: NA; v_gene: TRBV6-1; CDR3nt: TGTGCCAGCAGTGGAGGGCCTCTAGCGGGAGGTAGAGAGCAGTACTTC; CDR3aa: CASSGGPLAGGREQYF
j_gene: TRBJ2-3; d_gene: TRBD2; abundance: many; v_gene: TRBV7-9; CDR3nt: TGTGCCAGCAGCCGGGGCGGGAGGTCCACAGATACGCAGTATTTT; CDR3aa: CASSRGGRSTDTQYF
j_gene: TRBJ2-2; d_gene: NA; abundance: few; v_gene: TRBV24-1; CDR3nt: TGTGCCACCAAGGGGCCGAACACCGGGGAGCTGTTTTTT; CDR3aa: CATKGPNTGELFF
j_gene: TRBJ2-5; d_gene: TRBD2; abundance: many; v_gene: TRBV20-1; CDR3nt: TGCAGTGCTGGCGGGACTAGCGGGAGGGAGACCCAGTACTTC; CDR3aa: CSAGGTSGRETQYF
j_gene: TRBJ2-3; d_gene: TRBD2; abundance: many; v_gene: TRBV5-6; CDR3nt: TGTGCCAGCAGCTCAGTCCTAGCGGGAGGACCAGATACGCAGTATTTT; CDR3aa: CASSSVLAGGPDTQYF
j_gene: TRBJ2-7; d_gene: NA; abundance: many; v_gene: TRBV20-1; CDR3nt: TGCAGTGCTAGAGATAGTCTAACCTACGAGCAGTACTTC; CDR3aa: CSARDSLTYEQYF
j_gene: TRBJ2-3; d_gene: NA; abundance: many; v_gene: TRBV12-3/TRBV12-4; CDR3nt: TGTGCCAGCAGTAGATCCGGTGGCGCAGATACGCAGTATTTT; CDR3aa: CASSRSGGADTQYF
j_gene: TRBJ2-1; d_gene: NA; abundance: many; v_gene: TRBV19; CDR3nt: TGTGCCAGTAGTGTGACTGGAGCAAACAATGAGCAGTTCTTC; CDR3aa: CASSVTGANNEQFF
j_gene: TRBJ1-5; d_gene: NA; abundance: many; v_gene: TRBV6-5; CDR3nt: TGTGCCAGCAGTTACCCCGGAAATCAGCCCCAGCATTTT; CDR3aa: CASSYPGNQPQHF
j_gene: TRBJ2-2; d_gene: TRBD2; abundance: many; v_gene: TRBV4-2; CDR3nt: TGTGCCAGCAGCCAACTAGCGGAGAACACCGGGGAGCTGTTTTTT; CDR3aa: CASSQLAENTGELFF
j_gene: TRBJ2-5; d_gene: NA; abundance: few; v_gene: TRBV4-1; CDR3nt: TGCGCCAGCAGCCGCGCCGGGACCCAAGAGACCCAGTACTTC; CDR3aa: CASSRAGTQETQYF
j_gene: TRBJ2-5; d_gene: TRBD2; abundance: many; v_gene: TRBV11-3; CDR3nt: TGTGCCAGCAGCTTGTACGGATTGACTAGCGGCTTCCAAGAGACCCAGTACTTC; CDR3aa: CASSLYGLTSGFQETQYF
j_gene: TRBJ2-7; d_gene: TRBD1; abundance: NA; v_gene: TRBV7-2; CDR3nt: TGTGCCAGCAGCGGACAGACAGGGGGCTATGCCGAGCAGTACTTC; CDR3aa: CASSGQTGGYAEQYF
j_gene: TRBJ1-6; d_gene: NA; abundance: many; v_gene: TRBV10-3; CDR3nt: TGTGCCATCAGTGATTACAATTCACCCCTCCACTTT; CDR3aa: CAISDYNSPLHF
j_gene: TRBJ2-1; d_gene: TRBD2; abundance: NA; v_gene: TRBV20-1; CDR3nt: TGCAGTGCTAGGGGACTAGCGGGCTACAATGAGCAGTTCTTC; CDR3aa: CSARGLAGYNEQFF
j_gene: TRBJ2-1; d_gene: NA; abundance: many; v_gene: TRBV19; CDR3nt: TGTGCCAGTAAACGACAGGGGAGGGATGAGCAGTTCTTC; CDR3aa: CASKRQGRDEQFF
j_gene: TRBJ1-2; d_gene: TRBD1; abundance: many; v_gene: TRBV28; CDR3nt: TGTGCCAGCAGTTTCCAGGGGGCTCTTAACTATGGCTACACCTTC; CDR3aa: CASSFQGALNYGYTF
j_gene: TRBJ2-2; d_gene: NA; abundance: many; v_gene: TRBV12-3/TRBV12-4; CDR3nt: TGTGCCAGCAGAAGGGTTGGTACCGGGGAGCTGTTTTTT; CDR3aa: CASRRVGTGELFF
j_gene: TRBJ2-1; d_gene: TRBD2; abundance: many; v_gene: TRBV5-4; CDR3nt: TGTGCCAGCAGCTTTATAGCGGGAGAACACAATGAGCAGTTCTTC; CDR3aa: CASSFIAGEHNEQFF
j_gene: TRBJ2-1; d_gene: NA; abundance: many; v_gene: TRBV20-1; CDR3nt: TGCAGTGCTAGGAGCTCGACGATAAATGAGCAGTTCTTC; CDR3aa: CSARSSTINEQFF
j_gene: TRBJ1-6; d_gene: TRBD1; abundance: many; v_gene: TRBV7-7; CDR3nt: TGTGCTAGCAGCTCAGATCAAGGGGACAGTAATTCACCCCTCCACTTT; CDR3aa: CASSSDQGDSNSPLHF
j_gene: TRBJ1-2; d_gene: NA; abundance: many; v_gene: TRBV27; CDR3nt: TGTGCCAGCAGCCGGGACGGCTTAAACTATGGCTACACCTTC; CDR3aa: CASSRDGLNYGYTF
j_gene: TRBJ2-7; d_gene: NA; abundance: many; v_gene: TRBV20-1; CDR3nt: TGCAGTGCTAGTGGGGGTGACCTCTCCTACGAGCAGTACTTC; CDR3aa: CSASGGDLSYEQYF
j_gene: TRBJ2-5; d_gene: TRBD1; abundance: NA; v_gene: TRBV19; CDR3nt: TGTGCCAGTAGTATCCCCGGACAGGGGGGAGAGACCCAGTACTTC; CDR3aa: CASSIPGQGGETQYF
j_gene: TRBJ2-2; d_gene: NA; abundance: many; v_gene: TRBV7-2; CDR3nt: TGTGCCAGCAGCACTCGCCGGCTGGGCGCCGGGGAGCTGTTTTTT; CDR3aa: CASSTRRLGAGELFF